A single sample is the source of the 7 T cell receptor beta chains below, sequenced in a study of blood T cell repertoires in COVID-19. Only in-frame clones appear in the TCRdb table, and some are missing; sequencing was by immunoSEQ multiplex PCR. The sample has about 280,000 clones, approximately 86% seen once. Sequenced input: peripheral blood. The origin of the receptors is a woman in her seventies with COVID-19, enrolled during active disease.

The rearrangement joins TRBV6-5 to TRBJ1-2, with TRBD1 identical over 8 bases. Trimming took 6 bases from V and 4 from J; bases not matched to a gene: 4. Germline V gene lookup returns CDR1 MNHEY and CDR2 SVGAGI. The CDR3 totals 13 residues. The DNA of the CDR3 is TGTGCCAGCAGATCGGGACAGGTCTATGGCTACACCTTC. Its translation is CASRSGQVYGYTF.

The chain carries TRBV5-8 and TRBJ2-3; 7 nucleotides agree with TRBD1. The trim removed 0 bases at V and 2 bases at J, leaving 12 bases unmatched. Germline assignment: CDR1 SGHTS and CDR2 YDEGEE. The CDR3 is 18 amino acids. In DNA, the CDR3 is TGTGCCAGCAGCTTGGGCTCGACTCCGGGACAGTTCACAGATACGCAGTATTTT. Its translation: CASSLGSTPGQFTDTQYF.

The chain employs TRBV7-2 and TRBJ1-5, with no clear D. Germline CDR1 and CDR2: SGHTA and FQGNSA. V lost 2 bases and J 7 bases, leaving 9 bases between the germline ends. The CDR3 contains 13 residues. This CDR3 reads CASSLWEGQPQHF. In DNA, the CDR3 is TGTGCCAGCAGCTTATGGGAGGGACAGCCCCAGCATTTT.

Only a few counts were recorded for this clone. This sequence joins TRBV4-2 and TRBJ1-1, with D possibly TRBD1 on 6 matching bases. The CDR3 runs 16 residues. V shed 0 bases and J shed 5 bases, with 16 bases lying between them. Per germline, CDR1 LGHNA and CDR2 YNFKEQ. CDR3: CASSQDRGGYLTEAFF. In DNA form, the CDR3 reads TGTGCCAGCAGCCAAGACAGGGGAGGGTACTTGACTGAAGCTTTCTTT.

The V and J genes are TRBV30 and TRBJ1-5, with a possible D match to TRBD1 (5 bases). CDR1 and CDR2 (germline): GTSNPN, SVGIG (reference sequence). The CDR3 loop spans 14 amino acids. V dropped 0 bases and J dropped 3 bases, with 9 bases sitting between them. The CDR3 nucleotides read TGTGCCTGGAGTGTAAAAGGGGACAATCAGCCCCAGCATTTT. Its protein product is CAWSVKGDNQPQHF.

V is TRBV6-6 and J is TRBJ1-1; D is possibly TRBD1 (5 bases). V lost 2 bases to trimming and J lost 8 bases, with 9 bases between them. Germline loops: CDR1 MNHNY, CDR2 SVGAGI (reference sequence). The CDR3 length is 12 residues. The CDR3 loop reads CASSYGALEAFF. CDR3 sequence (DNA): TGTGCCAGCAGTTACGGGGCACTCGAAGCTTTCTTT.

This chain joins TRBV2 and TRBJ2-1; 8 bases align to TRBD1. The CDR3 extends over 15 amino acids. The V segment lost 7 bases and the J segment 4 bases; nucleotides outside the gene matches: 9. Germline CDR1 and CDR2: SNHLY and FYNNEI. The CDR3, as DNA: TGTGCCAGCACGAGGTTGGGACAGGTTTACAATGAGCAGTTCTTC. It translates to CASTRLGQVYNEQFF.